Listed below are T cell receptor beta chains from one sample, sequenced in a study of T cell repertoires in cytomegalovirus infection. Their antigens are not known. In TCRdb, the reads were re-called with MiXCR into one record per CDR3 protein. In the table there are hundreds of thousands of distinct CDR3 sequences, roughly 33% of which are singletons. The source was cultured CD8+ T cells from PBMCs, collected from culture after CMV antigen stimulation. The receptors come from a human donor in good health (CMV status not recorded). Some clones in this sample may be carry-over from other donors' samples. Both conserved end residues are part of each CDR3. D genes are given only for firm matches. Clone size, where shown, is once, few, many, or a class for clones that have expanded.

D gene,J gene,clone size,V gene,CDR3 protein,CDR3 DNA
NA,TRBJ2-1,NA,TRBV2,CASPGQGSHEQFF,TGTGCCAGCCCCGGCCAGGGGAGTCATGAGCAGTTCTTC
NA,TRBJ1-1,many,TRBV5-6,CASSPQGRDTEAFF,TGTGCCAGCAGCCCTCAGGGGAGAGACACTGAAGCTTTCTTT
TRBD1,TRBJ2-4,NA,TRBV2,CASRGTGGAENIQYF,TGTGCCAGCAGAGGGACAGGGGGCGCGGAAAACATTCAATACTTC
NA,TRBJ1-2,NA,TRBV19,CASSPYHGPFGGYTF,TGTGCCAGTTCCCCTTACCACGGACCATTCGGTGGCTACACCTTC
TRBD2,TRBJ2-3,NA,TRBV6-6,CASLGGGLSSSDTQYF,TGTGCCAGCCTCGGCGGGGGACTATCCTCGTCAGATACGCAGTATTTT
TRBD1,TRBJ1-2,NA,TRBV6-5,CASSPRDRWNYGYTF,TGTGCCAGCAGTCCCCGGGACAGATGGAACTATGGCTACACCTTC
NA,TRBJ1-2,NA,TRBV5-6,CASSPPGARSGYTF,TGTGCCAGCAGCCCCCCGGGGGCAAGAAGTGGCTACACCTTC
NA,TRBJ2-5,once,TRBV27,CATRGPSWETQYF,TGTGCCACCAGGGGTCCAAGTTGGGAGACCCAGTACTTC
TRBD2,TRBJ2-2,NA,TRBV6-2/TRBV6-3,CASSYSGSGGPNTGELFF,TGTGCCAGCAGTTACTCGGGTAGCGGGGGACCGAACACCGGGGAGCTGTTTTTT
TRBD1,TRBJ2-5,many,TRBV7-8,CASSSTGVETQYF,TGTGCCAGCAGCTCCACAGGGGTAGAGACCCAGTACTTC
NA,TRBJ1-3,NA,TRBV6-6,CASSYTTLVDRNTIYF,TGTGCCAGCAGTTATACGACCCTGGTTGATAGAAACACCATATATTTT
TRBD1,TRBJ2-1,NA,TRBV2,CASSEIPTGRIPTNEQFF,TGTGCCAGCAGTGAAATCCCGACAGGGAGAATTCCGACGAATGAGCAGTTCTTC
NA,TRBJ1-5,NA,TRBV6-2/TRBV6-3,CASSYGTVYSNQPQHF,TGTGCCAGCAGTTACGGTACGGTTTATAGCAATCAGCCCCAGCATTTT